These 9 T cell receptor beta chains came from one sample sequenced in a study of tissue T cells after allogeneic stem cell transplantation (dated by TCRdb to the early 2020s). The time point label on this specimen signifies: mouse harvest day 14 after allogeneic transplant. Each mouse graft consisted of 10^7 T-cell-depleted bone marrow cells plus 10^6 splenic CD5+ T cells and was given by tail vein injection. Preparation of the library involved the immunoSEQ multiplex PCR assay. The immuneACCESS repertoire file appears here via TCRdb, limited to in-frame rearrangements. These files lack a portion of the clones; in checked studies, under half of the deficit traces to unresolved V genes, and the cause of the others is not known. A total of 4,400 or so clones appear in this sample, more than 40% of them only once. Jointly, the top ten make up 16% of the sample. The sample taken for sequencing was lymph node tissue. Receptors were obtained from a female BALB/c mouse given C57BL/6 T cells with graft-versus-host disease after an allogeneic hematopoietic cell transplant.

By frequency in the sample, this clone is medium-sized. The gene names given are mouse names. Coverage ceases 1 residue before the CDR3 finishes, and the germline J gene fills in the end. The chain joins TRBV13-2 to TRBJ2-2; D call uncertain. This CDR3 region has 14 residues. Germline V gene data show CDR1 as NNHNN and CDR2 as SYGAGS (reference sequence). V was shortened by 0 bases and J by 0 bases, with 3 bases between the two germline ends. The CDR3 is CASGDDANTGQLYF. Incomplete CDR3 DNA: TGTGCCAGCGGTGATGATGCAAACACCGGGCAGCTCTAC.

Regarding this clone: Any gene name here is a mouse gene name. The CDR3 end is not reached by the read, which stops 1 residue before it; the germline J gene fills it in. The same CDR3 also results from other DNA sequences found in this sample. The V call is TRBV26, the J call TRBJ2-5; 7 bases map to TRBD1. The CDR3 is made up of 14 amino acids. CDR1 and CDR2 (germline): KGHPV, FQNQEV (reference sequence). With V trimmed by 6 bases and J by 0 bases, 3 bases remained unmatched. CDR3 DNA (partial): TGTGCCAGCAGCCCGACAGGGAACCAAGACACCCAGTAC. Translating gives CASSPTGNQDTQY. Given in full, the CDR3 is CASSPTGNQDTQYF.

Relative to its sample, this clone is large. Mouse gene names apply. The read is 1 residue too short to cover the CDR3 end, so that end is filled in from the germline J gene. The chain couples TRBV12-2 to TRBJ2-1; 9 bases fit TRBD2. Per the germline V gene, CDR1 is SGHLS and CDR2 is HYDKME. The V gene end was trimmed by 4 bases and the J gene end by 4 bases; junction bases not matched to a gene: 4. CDR3 size: 14 residues. The CDR3 region is CASSNWGDYAEQFF. Incomplete CDR3 DNA: TGTGCCAGCTCAAACTGGGGGGATTATGCTGAGCAGTTC.

Turning to this clone: The genes are named according to mouse. The read falls 1 residue short of the CDR3 end, and the missing part is taken from the germline J gene. The J gene is TRBJ1-4, the V gene TRBV15, with 12 positions matching TRBD1. This CDR3 region has 14 residues. V gave up 8 bases and J gave up 7 bases; unmatched junction bases: 5. The germline V gene encodes CDR1 SGHND and CDR2 FRSKSL. Incomplete CDR3 DNA: TGTGCCAGCCGGGGGACAGGGGGCGCCGAAAGATTATTT. Its translation is CASRGTGGAERLF. From start to end, the CDR3 is CASRGTGGAERLFF.

Regarding this clone: Gene names refer to mouse genes. The read ends 1 residue before the CDR3 terminus; that terminus is restored from the germline J gene. The V and J genes are TRBV12-1 and TRBJ2-4; D is unresolved. Germline CDR1 reads SGHSN; CDR2 reads HYEKVE. The CDR3 extends over 12 amino acids. The V gene lost 5 bases and the J gene lost 5 bases, with 10 bases spanning the gap. The CDR3 region is CASFRGANTLYF. The CDR3 DNA, read in part, is TGTGCCAGCTTTCGGGGAGCAAACACCTTGTAC.

This clone occurred once. Genes and germline are mouse. The CDR3 extends 1 residue past the end of the read, so its final part is completed from the germline J gene. The chain couples TRBV26 to TRBJ2-5; D is undetermined. CDR3 length: 14 residues. The V gene's germline CDR1 is KGHPV and CDR2 FQNQEV (reference sequence). V was cut by 2 bases and J by 4 bases, with 10 bases left in between. CDR3 residues: CASSLAGEKDTQYF. The CDR3 bases that were read are TGTGCCAGCAGTCTGGCTGGAGAAAAAGACACCCAGTAC.

About this clone itself: These gene names are mouse names. Read sequence stops 1 residue before the CDR3 end, and the germline J gene provides the missing end. The chain carries TRBV26 and TRBJ2-1; D not certain. CDR1 is KGHPV and CDR2 is FQNQEV in the germline V gene (reference sequence). V was pared by 2 bases and J by 1 base, with 6 bases between. The CDR3 is made up of 14 amino acids. The part of the CDR3 DNA that was read is TGTGCCAGCAGTCTGGGCAGAAACTATGCTGAGCAGTTC. Residues: CASSLGRNYAEQF. The whole CDR3 reads CASSLGRNYAEQFF.

As for this clone: The gene names here belong to mouse. Read coverage stops 1 residue before the CDR3 terminus; the germline J gene supplies the remainder. J is TRBJ2-2 and V is TRBV5; 13 nucleotides align to TRBD2. The CDR3 has 18 residues. Germline V gene data show CDR1 as LGHNA and CDR2 as YNLKQL (reference sequence). Germline trimming cut 2 bases from V and 4 bases from J; bases unmatched to any gene: 7. CDR3 loop: CASSQQGLGGRGTGQLYF. The CDR3 bases that were read are TGTGCCAGCAGCCAACAGGGACTGGGGGGGAGGGGCACCGGGCAGCTCTAC.

This clone is deemed medium-sized. Gene names and germline refer to mouse. The read ends 1 residue before the CDR3 terminus; that terminus is restored from the germline J gene. The rearrangement uses TRBV19 and TRBJ2-7; D gene ambiguous. This CDR3 region has 12 residues. V lost 1 base to trimming and J lost 4 bases, with 6 bases between them. Germline V gives CDR1 FNHDT, CDR2 SITEND (reference sequence). The CDR3 DNA, read in part, is TGTGCCAGCAGTATAAACGGTTATGAACAGTAC. This codes for CASSINGYEQY. The full-length CDR3 reads as CASSINGYEQYF.